Following are 15 T cell receptor beta chains from one sample sequenced in a study of T-cell reconstitution after alpha-beta-depleted transplantation in children (dated by TCRdb to 2016 to 2017). The library was obtained by PCR. The instrument was an Illumina HiSeq 2500. TCR libraries were prepared with molecular barcoding, using unique molecular identifiers to normalize TCRbeta repertoire quantification. The public reads were run again by TCRdb, first through fastp at Q25 and then through MiXCR, and only productive beta chains were kept. Entries are consolidated by CDR3 protein sequence, retaining the most common genes and DNA. The sample contains hundreds of thousands of distinct CDR3 sequences, roughly a tenth of them found a single time. Roughly 27% of the sample goes to the ten largest clones. The treatment or condition tag for this specimen amounts to: allogeneic hematopoietic cell transplantation with graft depleted of TCRalphabeta T cells and CD19 B cells.

The sample in question was PBMCs, obtained before TCRalphabeta/CD19-depleted stem cell transplant. The receptor set was obtained from a child in the first two years of life with acute myeloid leukemia, due to receive a stem cell transplant.

The rearrangement links TRBV11-3 to TRBJ2-1, with 9 bases that match TRBD2. The J segment lost 7 bases and the V segment lost 6 bases, leaving 10 bases of the junction unmatched. The CDR3 has 15 residues. Germline values: CDR1 SGHNT, CDR2 YENEEA. The CDR3 sequence is CASSIAGDGINEQFF. The CDR3 region has the DNA TGTGCCAGCAGTATAGCGGGAGATGGGATAAATGAGCAGTTCTTC.

This clonotype was seen many times. The V gene is TRBV12-3 or TRBV12-4, the J gene TRBJ2-3; maybe TRBD1 (6 bases). CDR3 length: 13 amino acids. V lost 6 bases and J lost 4, with 11 bases in between. In DNA form, the CDR3 reads TGTGCCAGCAGAAAAACAGGGTCAGATACGCAGTATTTT. Translation: CASRKTGSDTQYF.

This clonotype was picked up many times. The genes are TRBV21-1 and TRBJ1-6; TRBD1 was called by the table and not checked on the DNA. TRBV21-1 has pseudogene status. CDR3 length equals 19 residues. The CDR3 region has the DNA TGTGCCAGCAGCAAAGCTAAAGGACAGGGTACCGTCCCCAGGTCACCCCTCCACTTT. It yields the protein CASSKAKGQGTVPRSPLHF.

This clonotype came up a few times. This chain connects TRBV11-1 to TRBJ2-1; 12 nucleotides agree with TRBD2. Germline values: CDR1 SGHAT, CDR2 FQDESV (reference sequence). V trimming: 5 bases; J trimming: 6 bases; junction bases outside the gene matches: 14. The CDR3 covers 18 residues. CDR3 DNA sequence: TGTGCCAGCAGCCAAAACTATCTACTAGCGGGGGGCGTCAATGAGCAGTTCTTC. Amino acid sequence: CASSQNYLLAGGVNEQFF.

This clonotype was seen just once. Germline is not matched at one junction end, which may reflect a read error. Here the CDR3 DNA reads TGTGCCATCGTGACAGGGGAAAATCAGCCCCCGCATTTT. Translation: CAIVTGENQPPHF. The chain recombines TRBV10-3 with TRBJ1-5; 8 bases are shared with TRBD1. CDR3 length: 13 amino acids. The germline CDR1 and CDR2 sequences are ENHRY and SYGVKD.

This chain joins TRBV7-2 and TRBJ2-2, with 7 bases fitting TRBD2. V lost 1 base to trimming and J lost 4 bases; unmatched junction nucleotides: 6. CDR1 is SGHTA, CDR2 FQGNSA, per germline. The CDR3 sequence is 16 residues long. The CDR3 here is CASSLGLAAGTGELFF. As DNA, the CDR3 is TGTGCCAGCAGCTTAGGCCTAGCGGCGGGCACCGGGGAGCTGTTTTTT.

Many counts were recorded for this clonotype. V and J are TRBV4-1 and TRBJ2-3; TRBD2 aligns across 8 bases. From germline, CDR1 is MGHRA and CDR2 YSYEKL. V was pared by 0 bases and J by 2 bases, with 7 bases of the junction left unmatched. The CDR3 loop spans 17 amino acids. The CDR3 loop reads CASSQDGRGTYTDTQYF. The CDR3 DNA reads TGCGCCAGCAGCCAAGACGGGAGGGGCACCTACACAGATACGCAGTATTTT.

This clonotype was observed at least ten times. This chain joins TRBV20-1 and TRBJ1-2; D perhaps matches TRBD1 (5 bases). This CDR3 has 13 amino acids. V gave up 4 bases and J gave up 4 bases, with 13 bases separating them. In germline, CDR1 is DFQATT, CDR2 SNEGSKA (reference sequence). As DNA, the CDR3 is TGCAGTGCTAAAGACAGATCCGCCTATGGCTACACCTTC. Translating gives CSAKDRSAYGYTF.

This clonotype was seen at least ten times. The rearrangement links TRBV28 to TRBJ1-4, with 8 positions matching TRBD1. This CDR3 is 15 amino acids long. CDR1 is MDHEN and CDR2 is SYDVKM in the germline V gene. V lost 7 bases and J lost 8; bases outside the gene matches: 12. CDR3 in DNA: TGTGCCAGCACCCCCCGGGACAGGAGGAGCGAAAAACTGTTTTTT. It specifies CASTPRDRRSEKLFF. Using reference TRBV28 and TRBJ1-4 for the parts outside the CDR3, the full variable domain is DVKVTQSSRYLVKRTGEKVFLECVQDMDHENMFWYRQDPGLGLRLIYFSYDVKMKEKGDIPEGYSVSREKKERFSLILESASTNQTSMYLCASTPRDRRSEKLFFGSGTQLSVL.

This clonotype appeared many times. The chain couples TRBV7-8 to TRBJ2-7; 10 bases line up with TRBD1. Germline V gene data show CDR1 as SGHVS and CDR2 as FQNEAQ. Trimming at V came to 4 bases and at J to 3 bases, leaving 15 bases not matched to a gene. The CDR3 totals 18 residues. The CDR3 DNA follows: TGTGCCAGCAGCTATAACCGGGACAGGGGTTCATTGAACTACGAGCAGTACTTC. Amino acids: CASSYNRDRGSLNYEQYF.

This clonotype was seen many times. The chain is built from TRBV7-2 and TRBJ2-1, with 12 bases fitting TRBD2. The CDR3 runs to 16 residues. Per germline, CDR1 SGHTA and CDR2 FQGNSA. V was pared by 5 bases and J by 6 bases, with 8 bases of the junction left unmatched. The CDR3 nucleotides read TGTGCCAGCAGCCACCAGCAACTAGCGGGGGGCAATGAGCAGTTCTTC. It yields the protein CASSHQQLAGGNEQFF.

This clonotype was seen many times. The chain carries TRBV20-1 and TRBJ2-7, with D perhaps matching TRBD2 (5 bases). The CDR3 covers 16 residues. V was cut by 0 bases and J by 2 bases, with 17 bases left in between. Germline lookup yields CDR1 DFQATT and CDR2 SNEGSKA (reference sequence). CDR3 coding DNA: TGCAGTGCTAGAGATCCGTTTTCGGGAACGACCTACGAGCAGTACTTC. Protein product: CSARDPFSGTTYEQYF.

This clonotype was counted at least ten times. The chain uses TRBV28 and TRBJ1-2; no firm D call. The V end lost 8 bases, the J end lost 5 bases, and 12 bases lay between the germline ends. The CDR3 consists of 12 residues. Looked up from germline, CDR1 is MDHEN and CDR2 is SYDVKM. CDR3 loop: CASAARLYGYTF. The CDR3 region has the DNA TGTGCCAGCGCCGCCAGACTATATGGCTACACCTTC.

This clonotype was found many times. V is TRBV5-1 and J is TRBJ2-3, with D perhaps matching TRBD2 (5 bases). The V end was cut by 4 bases, the J end by 0 bases, with 15 bases between. Germline V CDR1 and CDR2: SGHRS, YFSETQ. CDR3 length equals 16 residues. The CDR3 nucleotides read TGCGCCAGCAGCATCGCTAGCACCTCGAGCACAGATACGCAGTATTTT. It yields the protein CASSIASTSSTDTQYF.

This clonotype was seen many times. The chain is built from TRBV18 and TRBJ2-7, with TRBD2 identical over 11 bases. V lost 6 bases and J lost 5; bases outside the gene matches: 9. From germline, CDR1 is KGHSH and CDR2 LQKENI. CDR3 length: 15 amino acids. The CDR3 region is CASSLLAGGVNEQYF. CDR3 nucleotides: TGTGCCAGCTCCCTGCTAGCGGGAGGTGTAAACGAGCAGTACTTC.